The T cell receptor (beta chain) under discussion was sequenced for a study of PD-L1 blockade in urothelial cancer. This CDR3 has 14 residues. Per germline, CDR1 SGHRS and CDR2 YFSETQ. The V end lost 0 bases, the J end lost 5 bases, and 11 bases lay between the germline ends. Sample time point: peripheral blood 6 weeks after treatment start. Each PCR had synthetic TCR analog templates added to it as a spike-in. Some clones are missing from TCRdb's copy, which holds only in-frame ones; the method was immunoSEQ multiplex PCR. Of 100,000 to 150,000 clones listed, about 82% are singletons. This material consisted of PBMCs, taken around atezolizumab (anti-PD-L1) treatment. The rearrangement uses TRBV5-1 and TRBJ1-1; TRBD1 might be the D (5 bases). The TCR was taken from a man between 45 and 60 years old with urothelial cancer. The chain's CDR3 is CASSLAQGRTEAFF. The DNA for the CDR3 is TGCGCCAGCAGCTTGGCCCAGGGTAGAACTGAAGCTTTCTTT.